This T cell receptor (beta chain) was captured in a study of T cells in Graves' hyperthyroidism and ophthalmopathy. Study results and limitations: A model of 13 V-J pairs discriminated ophthalmopathy from stable hyperthyroidism. Ophthalmopathy was identified by the model a median about 6.4 months ahead of onset. Among clonotypes expanded in thyroid above 0.001, most were also found in blood.

Regarding this clonotype: Its specificity is unknown.

RNA transcripts gave rise to amplified TCR beta CDR3 regions. The HTBI primer set drove a first-round RT-PCR of the TCR CDR3. TCRdb reprocessed the multiplex PCR reads with MiXCR, giving one entry per CDR3 protein. The sample records fewer than 650,000 distinct CDR3 sequences, approximately 14% being singletons. The diagnoses drew upon clinical symptoms, serum thyroxine and TRAb, thyroid ultrasound and orbital computed tomography. Germline CDR1 LNHDA, CDR2 SQIVND (reference sequence). V lost 3 bases, J lost 5 bases, and 15 bases stayed unmatched. The CDR3 totals 17 residues. Sequencing input: blood. The chain is built from TRBV19 and TRBJ2-5, with TRBD2 matching over 7 bases. The receptor comes from a woman between 35 and 50 years old with Graves' hyperthyroidism. The CDR3 is CASSITRLTSKRETQYF. CDR3 coding DNA: TGTGCCAGTAGTATCACTCGTCTGACTAGCAAGCGGGAGACCCAGTACTTC.